A few counts support the clone carrying this T cell receptor (beta chain). Its antigen remains unidentified. Germline CDR1 SNHLY, CDR2 FYNNEI. Trimming took 6 bases from V and 6 from J, leaving 15 bases between them. This CDR3 has 13 amino acids. TCRdb itself ran the reads through MiXCR, one entry per CDR3 protein. Of approximately 100,000 distinct CDR3 sequences in the sample, more than 20% were seen once. This sample stems from a study of T cell repertoires in cytomegalovirus infection. Study-level findings and limits: The ex vivo response was dominated by HLA-C-restricted CMV-specific TCR beta clonotypes.

The chain employs TRBV2 and TRBJ2-7; a possible D gene is TRBD1 (5 bases). This clonotype was sampled from a human donor in good health (CMV status not recorded). Some clones in this sample may be carry-over from other donors' samples. Source material: CD8+ T cells from PBMCs. This CDR3 reads CASRMGQGTEQYF. CDR3 coding DNA: TGTGCCAGCAGAATGGGCCAGGGTACCGAGCAGTACTTC.